This TCR beta chain was sequenced in a study of T cells in Graves' hyperthyroidism and ophthalmopathy (dated by TCRdb to about 2019). The study in broad terms: Peripheral blood samples were taken at initial diagnosis, before any treatment was given. To identify distinguishing TCR V-J signatures, a discovery cohort of about a hundred patients was used, comprising some 45 with Graves' ophthalmopathy and some 57 with stable Graves' hyperthyroidism. Prospective prediction of ophthalmopathy was tested in an independent validation cohort of approximately 19 hyperthyroidism patients and 15 to 17 patients who later progressed to ophthalmopathy. The 100 discovery patients were randomly split 7:3 into training and test sets. The study also compared thyroid tissue and blood T-cell repertoires from 6 or 7 Graves' hyperthyroidism patients. After sampling, hyperthyroidism patients received methimazole starting at 30 mg daily, and ophthalmopathy patients received high-dose intravenous methylprednisolone. The paper describes TCR Vbeta CDR3 sequencing of around 130 peripheral blood samples, made up of roughly 45 ophthalmopathy patients, approximately 73 hyperthyroidism patients and 17 progressor patients.

What the research found in general, with its limitations: No statistical method was used to fix the sample size in advance, and group allocation was not hidden from the investigators. A 13 V-J signature model separated ophthalmopathy from stable hyperthyroidism, with around 88% sensitivity and about 81% specificity in cross-validation and 80%/75% in testing. During validation, the model predicted progression to ophthalmopathy a median of around six months ahead of onset, with 60% to 71% sensitivity and about 72% specificity. Most expanded thyroid clonotypes (frequency above 0.001) were also detected in blood, suggesting blood repertoires may reflect thyroid immune responses.

Stable Graves' hyperthyroidism was defined as no progression to ophthalmopathy during 18 months of follow-up. Hyperthyroidism patients were aged 18 to 65 years and newly diagnosed, with disease duration of less than 2 months. Exclusion was applied to patients with uncontrolled infections, other autoimmune diseases, pregnancy or lactation. Diagnoses were based on clinical symptoms, serum thyroxine and TRAb, thyroid ultrasound and orbital computed tomography. PBMCs were separated from about 10 ml of fresh peripheral blood using Ficoll-Paque density gradient centrifugation. Total RNA was extracted with Trizol reagent, and quality was checked on an Agilent 2100 Bioanalyzer. Amplification of TCR beta CDR3 regions was carried out from RNA transcripts. The TCR CDR3 was subjected to a first round of RT-PCR using the HTBI primer set and the Qiagen OneStep RT-PCR kit. The libraries were constructed in a second round of multiplex PCR and then size-selected and purified. Sequencing of the libraries was done on an Illumina HiSeq2000 using paired-end 100 bp reads. On the authors' methods: Raw data were processed with SOAPnuke, discarding reads with adapters, uncalled bases, mean Phred below 15, or no exact constant-primer or identifier match. COPE v1.2.5 was used to merge the high-quality paired reads, and each unique nucleotide sequence was defined as a clonotype. Clonotypes were aligned to IMGT TRBV, TRBD and TRBJ reference segments using MiTCR v1.1. The analysis included only V-J combinations with a frequency above 0.0001, which together covered around 99% of the repertoires. A TCS score was defined as the ratio between F50 (clonal expansion) and ExV (chaos), using BLOSUM62-based TCRdist between CDR3 peptides within each V-J. Welch's t-statistics and random forest reduced fewer than 550 V-J features to 13, which were used in a naive Bayes classifier (R e1071). TCRdb redid the processing of the public reads, applying fastp at Q25 and MiXCR, and retained in-frame beta chains. When rows share a CDR3 protein, they turn into one entry using the most common DNA and genes. The V and J calls follow TCRdb's processing rather than the paper's. The sample yields a few hundred thousand distinct CDR3 sequences; around 20% were counted once. Jointly, the top ten make up more than 25% of the sample.

V drops 8 bases and J drops 7 bases, leaving 11 bases in between. Based on the germline V gene (reference sequence), the CDR1 and CDR2 sequences are MNHEY and SMNVEV. The CDR3 measures 12 amino acids from cysteine to phenylalanine. CDR3 DNA only is kept here, 36 bases in frame from base 1. This clonotype has just a few counts. The target of this receptor is not known. No base quality values were provided; no much bigger clone lies one nucleotide off. Sequenced: blood. The receptor chain draws on TRBV27 and TRBJ2-2; a tentative D match to TRBD1 spans 6 bases. This TCR was recovered from a man aged 18 to 29 with Graves' hyperthyroidism. CDR3 reads: CASQGWSGELFF. The sequence in DNA is TGTGCCAGCCAGGGGTGGAGCGGGGAGCTGTTTTTT.